Listed here are 8 T cell receptor beta chains from one sample, sequenced in a study of cytomegalovirus exposure and HLA in healthy donors. PCR was performed using 60 Vbeta and 13 Jbeta primers. Measured with immunoSEQ multiplex PCR; TCRdb has only the in-frame clones, and not every one. This table holds approximately 300,000 clones, about four fifths found once. What was sequenced was PBMCs. The receptors stem from a woman in her thirties or forties in good health and CMV-seropositive.

The chain carries TRBV5-1 and TRBJ2-1, with TRBD2 matching over 8 bases. The CDR3 loop spans 15 amino acids. Unmatched junction bases numbered 7, after V lost 4 bases and J lost 4 bases. From germline, CDR1 is SGHRS and CDR2 YFSETQ. CDR3 nucleotide sequence: TGCGCCAGCAGCCGTGTCACTAGCGGATACAATGAGCAGTTCTTC. As protein: CASSRVTSGYNEQFF.

The chain couples TRBV6-5 to TRBJ2-7; the match to TRBD2 covers 12 bases. Losses at the gene ends were 7 bases for V and 3 bases for J; bases not matched to a gene: 4. CDR3 length: 14 residues. Germline V gives CDR1 MNHEY, CDR2 SVGAGI. This chain's CDR3 is CASNLAGGGYEQYF. DNA for the CDR3: TGTGCCAGCAACCTAGCGGGAGGGGGCTACGAGCAGTACTTC.

The V and J genes are TRBV5-6 and TRBJ2-7; the match to TRBD1 covers 8 bases. CDR3 length equals 15 residues. Germline loops: CDR1 SGHDT, CDR2 YYEEEE. J gave up 3 bases and V 3 bases, and 8 bases lay outside the gene matches. CDR3 residues: CASSWAETGVYEQYF. The CDR3 DNA sequence: TGTGCCAGCAGCTGGGCCGAGACAGGGGTCTACGAGCAGTACTTC.

V usage is TRBV23-1 and J usage is TRBJ1-1; D may be TRBD1 (6 bases). TRBV23-1 is designated an ORF whose function remains uncertain. This CDR3 region has 14 residues. V was pared by 4 bases and J by 1 base, with 10 bases between. CDR3 sequence: CASSRGQRNTEAFF. The CDR3 nucleotides are TGCGCCAGCAGTCGCGGACAGAGGAACACTGAAGCTTTCTTT.

The chain combines TRBV7-9 with TRBJ1-2, with 7 bases fitting TRBD1. Germline CDR1 and CDR2: SEHNR and FQNEAQ (reference sequence). This CDR3 is built from 12 residues. V was pared by 6 bases and J by 5 bases, with 3 bases of the junction left unmatched. The CDR3: CASRGTAYGYTF. CDR3 coding DNA: TGTGCCAGCAGGGGGACAGCATATGGCTACACCTTC.

This rearrangement joins TRBV5-6 to TRBJ2-7; tentatively, D is TRBD1 (5 bases). Germline values: CDR1 SGHDT, CDR2 YYEEEE. Trimming stripped 0 bases from V and 6 bases from J, with 13 bases between. This CDR3 is 14 amino acids long. The CDR3 DNA reads as TGTGCCAGCAGCTTGGCCGATCAGGGCTTCGAGCAGTACTTC. This codes for CASSLADQGFEQYF.

The CDR3 is CASSQDWRGETQYF. The CDR3 nucleotides are TGCGCCAGCAGCCAAGATTGGAGGGGAGAGACCCAGTACTTC. This chain connects TRBV4-3 to TRBJ2-5; maybe TRBD2 (6 bases). Germline CDR1 LGHNA, CDR2 YSLEER. V was shortened by 0 bases and J by 4 bases, with 9 bases between the two germline ends. This CDR3 spans 14 amino acids.

The V gene is TRBV7-3, the J gene TRBJ2-7, with a possible D match to TRBD2 (6 bases). Germline V gene data show CDR1 as SGHTA and CDR2 as FQGTGA. The CDR3 consists of 13 residues. V shed 5 bases and J shed 7 bases, with 15 bases lying between them. The CDR3 nucleotides read TGTGCCAGCAGCAACGGGAGAAATGGGGAGCAGTACTTC. Translated, it gives CASSNGRNGEQYF.